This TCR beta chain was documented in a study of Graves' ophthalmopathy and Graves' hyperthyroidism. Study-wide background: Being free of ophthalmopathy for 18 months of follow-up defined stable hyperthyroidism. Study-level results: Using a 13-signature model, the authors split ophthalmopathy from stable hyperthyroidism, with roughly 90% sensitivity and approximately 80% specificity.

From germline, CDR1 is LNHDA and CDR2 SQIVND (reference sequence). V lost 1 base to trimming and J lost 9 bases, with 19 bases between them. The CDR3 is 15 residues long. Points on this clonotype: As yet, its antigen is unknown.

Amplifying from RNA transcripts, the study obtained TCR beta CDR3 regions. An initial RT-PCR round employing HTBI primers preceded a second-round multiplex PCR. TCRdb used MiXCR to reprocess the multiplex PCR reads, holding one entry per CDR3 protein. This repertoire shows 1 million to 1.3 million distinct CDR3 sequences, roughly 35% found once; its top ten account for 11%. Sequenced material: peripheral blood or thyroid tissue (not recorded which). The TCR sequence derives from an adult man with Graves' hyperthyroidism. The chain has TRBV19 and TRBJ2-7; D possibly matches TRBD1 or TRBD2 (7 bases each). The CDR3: CASSIGAGGTGGQYF. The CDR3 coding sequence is TGTGCCAGTAGTATAGGGGCAGGGGGTACGGGGGGGCAGTACTTC.